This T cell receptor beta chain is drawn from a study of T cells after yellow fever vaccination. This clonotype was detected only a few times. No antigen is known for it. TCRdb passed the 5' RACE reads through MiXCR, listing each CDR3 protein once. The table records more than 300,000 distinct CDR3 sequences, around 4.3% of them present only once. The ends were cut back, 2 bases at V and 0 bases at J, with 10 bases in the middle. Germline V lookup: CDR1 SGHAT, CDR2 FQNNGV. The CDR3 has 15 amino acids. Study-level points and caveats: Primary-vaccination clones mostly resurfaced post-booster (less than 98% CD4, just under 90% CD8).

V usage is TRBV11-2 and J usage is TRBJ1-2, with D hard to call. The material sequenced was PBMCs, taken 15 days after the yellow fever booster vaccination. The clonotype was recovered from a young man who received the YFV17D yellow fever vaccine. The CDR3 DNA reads TGTGCCAGCAGCTTAACAGCCGTAACTAACTATGGCTACACCTTC. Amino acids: CASSLTAVTNYGYTF.